This entry concerns a single TCR beta chain. CD45RO-negative, CCR7-selected cells formed the naive CD8 fraction, which excluded terminally differentiated effector memory CD45RA+ cells. The entry originates in a study of shared clonotypes between healthy human individuals. Study overall: CD8 memory received one plate per donor, CD8 naive two, CD4 memory three and CD4 naive three.

The test was conducted at deep level. Genomic DNA per cell subset filled all wells of several immunoSEQ plates. Sequencing used immunoSEQ multiplex PCR; TCRdb keeps in-frame clones, though not all of them. This table holds under 1 million clones, roughly 96% found once. V trimming: 6 bases; J trimming: 7 bases; junction bases outside the gene matches: 8. This CDR3 region has 15 residues. In germline, CDR1 is SGHVS, CDR2 FNYEAQ. This TCR was sampled from a man aged 25 to 40 in good health. The sequenced sample consisted of naive CD8+ T cells sorted from blood. The chain links TRBV7-6 to TRBJ2-1, with TRBD2 matching over 11 bases. The CDR3 region has the DNA TGTGCCAGCAGGACTAGCGGGATGTTGGGGAATGAGCAGTTCTTC. This encodes CASRTSGMLGNEQFF.